The 9 T cell receptor beta chains below all came from one sample that was sequenced in a study of T cells after yellow fever vaccination. From the 5' RACE reads, TCRdb called clonotypes with MiXCR, one entry per CDR3 protein. The profile covers some 340,000 distinct CDR3 sequences, with roughly 10% appearing a single time and about 3.5% taken by the ten largest. Sequencing was performed on CD4+ T cells sorted from PBMCs, taken 45 days after the yellow fever booster vaccination. The receptors here all came from a man in his late teens or twenties who received the YFV17D yellow fever vaccine.

This chain links TRBV6-5 with TRBJ2-5, with D perhaps matching TRBD1 (6 bases). The V end lost 7 bases, the J end lost 2 bases, and 17 bases lay between the germline ends. CDR1 is MNHEY and CDR2 is SVGAGI in the germline V gene. This CDR3 has 15 amino acids. DNA of the CDR3: TGTGCCAGCAACCCGGACAGACGAATTCAAGAGACCCAGTACTTC. Amino acids: CASNPDRRIQETQYF.

The chain has TRBV4-1 and TRBJ1-4, with D possibly matching TRBD1 (6 bases). V was pared by 1 base and J by 3 bases, with 9 bases between. This CDR3 spans 15 amino acids. Germline assignment: CDR1 MGHRA and CDR2 YSYEKL. The CDR3 loop reads CASSQVGAANEKLFF. The CDR3 nucleotides read TGCGCCAGCAGCCAAGTGGGGGCGGCTAATGAAAAACTGTTTTTT.

This clonotype has just a few counts. CDR3 in amino acids: CASSPLTSRTYEQYF. As DNA, the CDR3 is TGTGCCAGCAGCCCCCTAACGAGCCGCACCTACGAGCAGTACTTC. The gene calls are TRBV14 and TRBJ2-7; no definite D call. The V gene's germline CDR1 is SGHDN and CDR2 FVKESK. The CDR3 loop spans 15 amino acids. Deletions cut 4 bases from V and 2 bases from J, with 15 bases between.

The chain combines TRBV7-9 with TRBJ1-4; TRBD1 aligns across 7 bases. With V trimmed by 3 bases and J by 6 bases, 13 bases remained unmatched. Germline V lookup: CDR1 SEHNR, CDR2 FQNEAQ (reference sequence). The CDR3 covers 17 residues. CDR3: CASSFPALGDSHEKLFF. DNA of the CDR3: TGTGCCAGCAGCTTTCCTGCATTGGGGGACAGTCATGAAAAACTGTTTTTT.

This clonotype has more than one count but fewer than ten. This chain uses TRBV9 with TRBJ1-6, with D tentatively TRBD1 (5 bases). V was trimmed by 4 bases and J by 7 bases, leaving 15 bases between them. The CDR3 covers 15 residues. Germline loops: CDR1 SGDLS, CDR2 YYNGEE. The CDR3 nucleotides read TGTGCCAGCAGCCCCCCCCATGGGGGAAATTCACCCCTCCACTTT. Translating it yields CASSPPHGGNSPLHF. The whole variable domain, remainder taken from reference TRBV9 and TRBJ1-6, is DSGVTQTPKHLITATGQRVTLRCSPRSGDLSVYWYQQSLDQGLQFLIQYYNGEERAKGNILERFSAQQFPDLHSELNLSSLELGDSALYFCASSPPHGGNSPLHFGNGTRLTVT.

V usage is TRBV20-1 and J usage is TRBJ1-2; no firm D call. CDR3 length: 11 residues. Germline V gives CDR1 DFQATT, CDR2 SNEGSKA (reference sequence). V lost 3 bases, J lost 2 bases, and 4 bases lay in between. CDR3 coding DNA: TGCAGTGCTAGCAGAAACTATGGCTACACCTTC. Amino acid sequence: CSASRNYGYTF.

This clonotype has only a few counts. The genes are TRBV28 and TRBJ1-1; 9 bases agree with TRBD1. Germline CDR1 is MDHEN and CDR2 is SYDVKM. V dropped 6 bases and J dropped 3; count of bases not matched to a gene: 5. CDR3 length: 14 amino acids. The CDR3 DNA sequence: TGTGCCAGCAGACCCGGGACAGGGCACACTGAAGCTTTCTTT. This codes for CASRPGTGHTEAFF. Based on the CDR3 plus reference TRBV28 and TRBJ1-1, the full variable domain is DVKVTQSSRYLVKRTGEKVFLECVQDMDHENMFWYRQDPGLGLRLIYFSYDVKMKEKGDIPEGYSVSREKKERFSLILESASTNQTSMYLCASRPGTGHTEAFFGQGTRLTVV.

This clonotype has only a few counts. The CDR3 here is CASRDRIYGGYTF. CDR3 DNA: TGTGCCAGCAGGGACAGAATCTATGGAGGCTACACCTTC. The gene calls are TRBV28 and TRBJ1-2, with a tentative D call TRBD1 (6 bases). CDR1 is MDHEN, CDR2 SYDVKM, per germline. CDR3 length equals 13 residues. V was cut by 6 bases and J by 8 bases, with 16 bases left in between.

This clonotype was observed at least ten times. CDR3 sequence reads: CASSLLGQGYGYTF. CDR3 nucleotide sequence: TGTGCCAGCAGCTTATTGGGACAGGGCTATGGCTACACCTTC. The chain employs TRBV11-2 and TRBJ1-2; 9 positions match TRBD1. V trimming: 2 bases; J trimming: 4 bases; junction bases outside the gene matches: 2. The CDR3 extends over 14 amino acids. Germline CDR1 SGHAT, CDR2 FQNNGV.